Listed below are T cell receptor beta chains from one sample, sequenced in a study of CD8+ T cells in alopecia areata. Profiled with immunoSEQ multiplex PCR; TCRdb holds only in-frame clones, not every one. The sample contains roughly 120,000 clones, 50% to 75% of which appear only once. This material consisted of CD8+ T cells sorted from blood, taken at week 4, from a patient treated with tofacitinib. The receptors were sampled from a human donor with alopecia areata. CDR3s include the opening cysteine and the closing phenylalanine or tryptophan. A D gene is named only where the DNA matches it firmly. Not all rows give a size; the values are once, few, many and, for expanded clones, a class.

cdr3_nt: TGTGCCAGCAGCCAGGTCCCCCACCAAGAGACCCAGTACTTC
cdr3_aa: CASSQVPHQETQYF
j_call: TRBJ2-5
clone_size: -
v_call: TRBV28
d_call: -

cdr3_nt: TGTGCCAGCAGCGGAGGTTACAATGAGCAGTTCTTC
cdr3_aa: CASSGGYNEQFF
j_call: TRBJ2-1
clone_size: -
v_call: TRBV9
d_call: -

cdr3_nt: TGTGCCTGGAAGTGGGAGAACTCCTATAATTCACCCCTCCACTTT
cdr3_aa: CAWKWENSYNSPLHF
j_call: TRBJ1-6
clone_size: -
v_call: TRBV30
d_call: -

cdr3_nt: TGCGCCAGCAGCCCACAGGAGACCTACGAGCAGTACTTC
cdr3_aa: CASSPQETYEQYF
j_call: TRBJ2-7
clone_size: -
v_call: TRBV5-1
d_call: -

cdr3_nt: TGCAGCGTTGAAGAGGCAGGGGGGTTTCCGGATACGCAGTATTTT
cdr3_aa: CSVEEAGGFPDTQYF
j_call: TRBJ2-3
clone_size: -
v_call: TRBV29-1
d_call: -

cdr3_nt: TGTGCCAGCAGTCAGACAGGGGTGAACACTGAAGCTTTCTTT
cdr3_aa: CASSQTGVNTEAFF
j_call: TRBJ1-1
clone_size: few
v_call: TRBV27
d_call: TRBD1

cdr3_nt: TGCAGCGTTGACCCCACAGGGGGCGGGGAGACCCAGTACTTC
cdr3_aa: CSVDPTGGGETQYF
j_call: TRBJ2-5
clone_size: few
v_call: TRBV29-1
d_call: TRBD1

cdr3_nt: TGTGCCAGCAGTCCTCCCCTCGTGGAGACCCAGTACTTC
cdr3_aa: CASSPPLVETQYF
j_call: TRBJ2-5
clone_size: -
v_call: TRBV28
d_call: -

cdr3_nt: TGTGCCAGCAGTGACAATGTGGGGCTTCACTATGGCTACACCTTC
cdr3_aa: CASSDNVGLHYGYTF
j_call: TRBJ1-2
clone_size: many
v_call: TRBV25-1
d_call: -

cdr3_nt: TGTGCCAGCAGCTTAGCCCTGGACAGACAAGAGACCCAGTACTTC
cdr3_aa: CASSLALDRQETQYF
j_call: TRBJ2-5
clone_size: -
v_call: TRBV7-9
d_call: -

cdr3_nt: TGTGCCAGCACCACTGATCTCGCGTCAGGGGGCGCGAACACTGAAGCTTTCTTT
cdr3_aa: CASTTDLASGGANTEAFF
j_call: TRBJ1-1
clone_size: few
v_call: TRBV13
d_call: TRBD1

cdr3_nt: TGTGCCTGGGATGGGGACACCACCGGGGAGCTGTTTTTT
cdr3_aa: CAWDGDTTGELFF
j_call: TRBJ2-2
clone_size: few
v_call: TRBV30
d_call: -

cdr3_nt: TGTGCCAGCAGCTTAATGGGGATCCAAGAGACCCAGTACTTC
cdr3_aa: CASSLMGIQETQYF
j_call: TRBJ2-5
clone_size: -
v_call: TRBV7-3
d_call: -

cdr3_nt: TGCAGCATCCGGGCCCCTAGTGGGTATGGCTACACCTTC
cdr3_aa: CSIRAPSGYGYTF
j_call: TRBJ1-2
clone_size: -
v_call: TRBV29-1
d_call: -

cdr3_nt: TGCGCCAGCAGCTTTACTTCTGGGGGCACAGATACGCAGTATTTT
cdr3_aa: CASSFTSGGTDTQYF
j_call: TRBJ2-3
clone_size: -
v_call: TRBV5-1
d_call: -

cdr3_nt: TGCGCCAGCAGCCTCGGGACAGGGGTCACAGATACGCAGTATTTT
cdr3_aa: CASSLGTGVTDTQYF
j_call: TRBJ2-3
clone_size: few
v_call: TRBV4-3
d_call: TRBD1

cdr3_nt: TGCAGCGTTGGGGATCTGGCCTACGAGCAGTACTTC
cdr3_aa: CSVGDLAYEQYF
j_call: TRBJ2-7
clone_size: few
v_call: TRBV29-1
d_call: -

cdr3_nt: TGTGCCTGGACTCCGACAGGGATCTATGGCTACACCTTC
cdr3_aa: CAWTPTGIYGYTF
j_call: TRBJ1-2
clone_size: -
v_call: TRBV30
d_call: TRBD1

cdr3_nt: TGCAGCGTCTATCCCGGTGGGGTCTCAGAAGCTTTCTTT
cdr3_aa: CSVYPGGVSEAFF
j_call: TRBJ1-1
clone_size: few
v_call: TRBV29-1
d_call: -

cdr3_nt: TGTGCCTGGAGCACAGGCTCCTACGAGCAGTACTTC
cdr3_aa: CAWSTGSYEQYF
j_call: TRBJ2-7
clone_size: -
v_call: TRBV30
d_call: -

cdr3_nt: TGTGCCTGGAGTGAAGGGAGCTCCTATAATTCACCCCTCCACTTT
cdr3_aa: CAWSEGSSYNSPLHF
j_call: TRBJ1-6
clone_size: -
v_call: TRBV30
d_call: -

cdr3_nt: TGTGCCAGCAGCTCCACATCCACAGATACGCAGTATTTT
cdr3_aa: CASSSTSTDTQYF
j_call: TRBJ2-3
clone_size: -
v_call: TRBV7-3
d_call: -

cdr3_nt: TGTGCCTGGAGTGCCCGGGGGACTGAAGCTTTCTTT
cdr3_aa: CAWSARGTEAFF
j_call: TRBJ1-1
clone_size: -
v_call: TRBV30
d_call: -

cdr3_nt: TGCAGCGGCAAGTCGGACTTACACGAGCAGTACTTC
cdr3_aa: CSGKSDLHEQYF
j_call: TRBJ2-7
clone_size: -
v_call: TRBV29-1
d_call: -

cdr3_nt: TGCAGCGTACCGGGACAGAACTCCTACGAGCAGTACTTC
cdr3_aa: CSVPGQNSYEQYF
j_call: TRBJ2-7
clone_size: -
v_call: TRBV29-1
d_call: TRBD1

cdr3_nt: TGCAGCGTTGAAGGCCACCTCAGCTCCTACGAGCAGTACTTC
cdr3_aa: CSVEGHLSSYEQYF
j_call: TRBJ2-7
clone_size: once
v_call: TRBV29-1
d_call: -

cdr3_nt: TGCAGCGTTGAAAGGGGGCGCCTCGACGAGCAGTACTTC
cdr3_aa: CSVERGRLDEQYF
j_call: TRBJ2-7
clone_size: few
v_call: TRBV29-1
d_call: TRBD1

cdr3_nt: TGTGCCAGCAGCCAAAGGTCCGGGGAGCTGTTTTTT
cdr3_aa: CASSQRSGELFF
j_call: TRBJ2-2
clone_size: -
v_call: TRBV13
d_call: -

cdr3_nt: TGTGCCAGCAGCGAGGCCCTTCGGACAGATACGCAGTATTTT
cdr3_aa: CASSEALRTDTQYF
j_call: TRBJ2-3
clone_size: -
v_call: TRBV9
d_call: -

cdr3_nt: TGCGCCAGCAGCCAAACCGACGGTGACTACGAGCAGTACTTC
cdr3_aa: CASSQTDGDYEQYF
j_call: TRBJ2-7
clone_size: -
v_call: TRBV4-3
d_call: -

cdr3_nt: TGTGCCAGCAGCGTAGGCGGGCTGGTCGGCCAAGAGACCCAGTACTTC
cdr3_aa: CASSVGGLVGQETQYF
j_call: TRBJ2-5
clone_size: -
v_call: TRBV9
d_call: -

cdr3_nt: TGTGCCAGCAGTGAATATGTGGGCGGCTACACCTTC
cdr3_aa: CASSEYVGGYTF
j_call: TRBJ1-2
clone_size: -
v_call: TRBV2
d_call: -

cdr3_nt: TGCAGTGCTAGGATGGGGCTCGAGCAGTACTTC
cdr3_aa: CSARMGLEQYF
j_call: TRBJ2-7
clone_size: -
v_call: TRBV20-1
d_call: -

cdr3_nt: TGTGCCAGCAGCGGCAGCGAGGGGGCCTACACCGGGGAGCTGTTTTTT
cdr3_aa: CASSGSEGAYTGELFF
j_call: TRBJ2-2
clone_size: -
v_call: TRBV11-1
d_call: TRBD1

cdr3_nt: TGCAGCGTAGAAGGCCACACTGAAGCTTTCTTT
cdr3_aa: CSVEGHTEAFF
j_call: TRBJ1-1
clone_size: -
v_call: TRBV29-1
d_call: -

cdr3_nt: TGTGCCAGCTCAATAGCGGGGGCTCCAGATACGCAGTATTTT
cdr3_aa: CASSIAGAPDTQYF
j_call: TRBJ2-3
clone_size: -
v_call: TRBV28
d_call: TRBD2

cdr3_nt: TGTGCCAGTAGTATAGTCGGGCAGGGCTATCAGCCCCAGCATTTT
cdr3_aa: CASSIVGQGYQPQHF
j_call: TRBJ1-5
clone_size: -
v_call: TRBV19
d_call: -

cdr3_nt: TGTGCCAGCAGACCGGCCTGGACGGCGGTCGGAACGCAGTATTTT
cdr3_aa: CASRPAWTAVGTQYF
j_call: TRBJ2-3
clone_size: -
v_call: TRBV7-9
d_call: -

cdr3_nt: TGTGCCAGCAGCTTAGGAGGGGGCGACTATGGCTACACCTTC
cdr3_aa: CASSLGGGDYGYTF
j_call: TRBJ1-2
clone_size: -
v_call: TRBV13
d_call: TRBD1

cdr3_nt: TGCAGCGTGACTATCACTGAAGCTTTCTTT
cdr3_aa: CSVTITEAFF
j_call: TRBJ1-1
clone_size: -
v_call: TRBV29-1
d_call: -

cdr3_nt: TGTGCCATCTGGGGGCCACAGGGTGCAAAGCTTTATGGCTACACCTTC
cdr3_aa: CAIWGPQGAKLYGYTF
j_call: TRBJ1-2
clone_size: -
v_call: TRBV10-3
d_call: -

cdr3_nt: TGTGTCTTACCGAACAGGGAGAACTATGGCTACACCTTC
cdr3_aa: CVLPNRENYGYTF
j_call: TRBJ1-2
clone_size: -
v_call: TRBV30
d_call: -

cdr3_nt: TGTGCCTGGCAACAGGGGGCGGCTACTGAAGCTTTCTTT
cdr3_aa: CAWQQGAATEAFF
j_call: TRBJ1-1
clone_size: -
v_call: TRBV30
d_call: TRBD1

cdr3_nt: TGTGCCAGCAGTTTAGGCAGCCTCAATCAGCCCCAGCATTTT
cdr3_aa: CASSLGSLNQPQHF
j_call: TRBJ1-5
clone_size: -
v_call: TRBV27
d_call: -

cdr3_nt: TGTGCCAGCAGAAGACAGGGGGCAAGGAGGGCTTTCTTT
cdr3_aa: CASRRQGARRAFF
j_call: TRBJ1-1
clone_size: -
v_call: TRBV7-9
d_call: TRBD1

cdr3_nt: TGCAGCGGCGAGGGGGAGGGGGAGCAGTTCTTC
cdr3_aa: CSGEGEGEQFF
j_call: TRBJ2-1
clone_size: few
v_call: TRBV29-1
d_call: -

cdr3_nt: TGTGCCAGCAGGTTAGGGGACAGTGGAACTGAAGCTTTCTTT
cdr3_aa: CASRLGDSGTEAFF
j_call: TRBJ1-1
clone_size: -
v_call: TRBV27
d_call: TRBD1

cdr3_nt: TGCAGCGTCAGGGACTACGAGCAGTACTTC
cdr3_aa: CSVRDYEQYF
j_call: TRBJ2-7
clone_size: -
v_call: TRBV29-1
d_call: -

cdr3_nt: TGCGCCAGCAGCTTGTACTATCAGGGGGGTGAGCAGACCCAGTACTTC
cdr3_aa: CASSLYYQGGEQTQYF
j_call: TRBJ2-5
clone_size: -
v_call: TRBV5-1
d_call: -

cdr3_nt: TGTGCCAGCAGCCAAGACGTCCGAGGACGGTATGGCTACACCTTC
cdr3_aa: CASSQDVRGRYGYTF
j_call: TRBJ1-2
clone_size: -
v_call: TRBV14
d_call: -

cdr3_nt: TGCGCCAGCAGCACCCCCGGGCACTCGGGCACTGAAGCTTTCTTT
cdr3_aa: CASSTPGHSGTEAFF
j_call: TRBJ1-1
clone_size: few
v_call: TRBV4-1
d_call: -

cdr3_nt: TGTGCCAGCAGCCTCCCCAGGTCGGGGGCCGACAATGAGCAGTTCTTC
cdr3_aa: CASSLPRSGADNEQFF
j_call: TRBJ2-1
clone_size: -
v_call: TRBV7-9
d_call: -

cdr3_nt: TGCAGCGACCGGACAGGGGGTCTAAGCAATGAGCAGTTCTTC
cdr3_aa: CSDRTGGLSNEQFF
j_call: TRBJ2-1
clone_size: -
v_call: TRBV29-1
d_call: TRBD1

cdr3_nt: TGTGCCAGCACCCTCGGGGAGACCCGGTACTTC
cdr3_aa: CASTLGETRYF
j_call: TRBJ2-5
clone_size: -
v_call: TRBV5-6
d_call: -

cdr3_nt: TGTGCCACCAGCAGGGCCCCAGAGACCCAGTACTTC
cdr3_aa: CATSRAPETQYF
j_call: TRBJ2-5
clone_size: few
v_call: TRBV15
d_call: -

cdr3_nt: TGCAGCGCTCCGACAGAGTACGAGCAGTACTTC
cdr3_aa: CSAPTEYEQYF
j_call: TRBJ2-7
clone_size: few
v_call: TRBV29-1
d_call: -